This TCR beta chain emerged from a study of T-cell memory formation after mild COVID-19 (TCRdb year 2021). Broadly, across the study: Most TCR sequence clusters were specific to one of the two donors. In a couple of donors, T-cell clones that expanded and contracted after mild COVID-19 were tracked by sequencing TCRalpha and TCRbeta repertoires over time. Two young, previously healthy adult volunteers, one female and one male, were included in the cohort. Study-wide conclusions, independent of this receptor: Clones that contracted from day 15 to 85 showed balanced CD4/CD8 phenotypes, whereas a second wave of clones that expanded from day 15 to 37 leaned towards CD4+. Contracting CD4+ clones were located mainly in the CM and EM memory subsets, whereas CD8+ clones were found to be enriched in EMRA. Only a couple of mild cases were covered in the study, and larger cohorts including severe cases with pre-infection samples were considered necessary. Whether the second-wave clones peaking on day 37 were SARS-CoV-2 specific was not confirmed. The detection of some responding clones in pre-infection memory suggests that pre-existing cross-reactive memory T cells joined the SARS-CoV-2 response.

Remarks on this clonotype: It has no known antigen specificity. Per-nucleotide qualities are absent, and no much larger clonotype sits a single base away.

The instrument given in TCRdb is Illumina NovaSeq 6000. cDNA libraries for TCRalpha and TCRbeta were prepared by 5'RACE using constant-segment primers, with sample barcodes and unique molecular identifiers added. Trizol reagent was used to extract RNA from every sample. The libraries were amplified in two PCR steps, and the second step added a second sample barcode and Illumina TruSeq adapters. Sequencing of the libraries was done on an Illumina NovaSeq, producing 2 x 150 bp paired-end reads. In the original analysis: The reads were demultiplexed and collapsed into UMI-guided consensus sequences using migec v1.2.7. With mixcr v2.1.11, UMI consensuses were aligned to TRA and TRB V and J templates and assembled into clonotypes. A clonotype was counted as expanded or contracted only if both edgeR and NoisET called the change significant, with noise models trained on biological replicates. edgeR calls used a false discovery rate-adjusted p below 0.01 and a log2 fold-change threshold of 1. As an exploratory analysis of dynamics, max-normalized trajectories of the 1000 most abundant clonotypes were examined by PCA with hierarchical clustering. Separately sequenced CD4+ and CD8+ repertoires were used to assign the CD4 or CD8 phenotype of responding clones. The public reads were reanalyzed by TCRdb: fastp trimming at Q25, MiXCR alignment, in-frame beta chains only. Identical CDR3 proteins give one entry, which carries the most common genes and DNA. These V and J calls originate from TCRdb's pipeline instead of the authors' own analysis. A total of approximately 350,000 distinct CDR3 sequences appear in this sample, roughly 14% of them only once. Together, the top ten hold about 20% of the sample.

PBMCs were isolated by Ficoll-Paque density gradient centrifugation. Sequencing used PBMCs or a T cell subset sorted from them (not recorded which). The receptor was isolated from a man aged 18 to 29 who had mild COVID-19 (a few samples of this study predate the infection). The sample titles of this study are shuffled in the database, so cell type and time point are left out; the donor was told from shared clones.

This receptor has the CDR3 CASNENPGTQYF. The base sequence is TGTGCCAGCAACGAAAACCCGGGGACCCAGTACTTC. The rearranged segments are TRBV12-3 or TRBV12-4 and TRBJ2-5, with the D gene not confidently named. Measured from the cysteine to the phenylalanine, the CDR3 is 12 residues long. Only CDR3 DNA remains: 36 bases, in frame from the first base. V sheds 7 bases and J sheds 7 bases, leaving 13 bases between their ends.